This TCR beta chain was sequenced during a study of tumor-infiltrating lymphocytes in localized non-small cell lung cancer. Looked up from germline, CDR1 is SGHTA and CDR2 is FQGNSA. The ends lost 2 bases at V and 7 bases at J; junction bases unmatched: 4. This CDR3 contains 14 residues. Measured with immunoSEQ multiplex PCR; TCRdb has only the in-frame clones, and not every one. The sample records 20,000 to 30,000 clones, 73% being singletons. The rearrangement links TRBV7-2 to TRBJ2-1, with 8 bases that match TRBD1. The source of this sequence is a human donor with non-small cell lung cancer. The sequencing input was lung tumor tissue. The CDR3 loop reads CASSLMTGANEQFF. The CDR3 nucleotides are TGTGCCAGCAGCTTAATGACAGGGGCGAATGAGCAGTTCTTC.